This T cell receptor (beta chain) was obtained from a study of post-analysis software for immune sequencing data. On the study more broadly: Included among the disease courses, which were recorded for the cohort, were relapsing-remitting, secondary progressive and progressive-relapsing multiple sclerosis.

TCR beta libraries were prepared from cDNA with unique molecular identifiers. With about 0.95 to 10 million T cells as the source, a few hundred thousand cDNA molecules resulted. In TCRdb, the PCR reads were re-called with MiXCR into one record per CDR3 protein. The sample has some 260,000 distinct CDR3 sequences, approximately 34% seen once. Study-wide results and caveats: F measure showed strong co-clustering of same-batch samples. TRBV segments more frequent in patients than in controls numbered roughly 5 and included TRBV5-6, TRBV5-1 and TRBV20-1. Significantly lower normalized Chao1 diversity was found in patients with multiple sclerosis relative to controls.

The germline V and J ends were trimmed by 5 bases and 0 bases, with 12 bases remaining between them. The CDR3 loop spans 15 amino acids. About this clonotype: Its antigen is still unknown.

The receptor's source is a girl aged 10-17 years with multiple sclerosis. Sequencing used blood. The chain joins TRBV12-3 or TRBV12-4 to TRBJ2-3, with D perhaps TRBD1 (5 bases). CDR3 nucleotides: TGTGCCAGCAGTGGGGCCAGATCTAGCACAGATACGCAGTATTTT. Amino acid sequence: CASSGARSSTDTQYF.